This record looks at one T cell receptor beta chain sequence and its context. The antigen is not known. The record originates from a study of shared clonotypes between healthy human individuals. Naive-designated CD8 cells lacked CD45RO, were positively enriched for CCR7, and omitted terminally differentiated effector memory CD45RA+ cells. Per germline, CDR1 SEHNR and CDR2 FQNEAQ (reference sequence). This CDR3 has 14 amino acids. Trimming shortened V by 5 bases and J by 0 bases, and 11 bases separated the two germline ends. Each subset's genomic DNA was split evenly across several immunoSEQ plates. Clones were sequenced by immunoSEQ multiplex PCR, and TCRdb holds only the in-frame ones, with some missing. The sample yields 1.5 million to 2.5 million clones, just under 95% seen once. Study findings and constraints: Relative to clonotypes present in all four donors, those not shared had lower generation probabilities. The study sampled only blood, and tissue repertoires likely differ. Donors were few, which limited the genetic and exposure-history diversity represented.

The sample was naive CD8+ T cells sorted from blood. The chain uses TRBV7-9 and TRBJ2-7, with a tentative D call TRBD1 (6 bases). The sequence was collected from a man between 18 and 35 years old in good health. CDR3 protein: CASSHRDASYEQYF. The CDR3 DNA follows: TGTGCCAGCAGCCACAGGGACGCCTCCTACGAGCAGTACTTC.